The T cell receptor beta chain under discussion was sequenced for a study of shared clonotypes between healthy human individuals. Data came from immunoSEQ multiplex PCR; TCRdb stores just in-frame clones and leaves some out. Of roughly 640,000 clones in the sample, less than 98% are singletons; the top ten hold 0.045% to 0.07%. The CDR3 covers 14 residues. The V gene's germline CDR1 is MNHEY and CDR2 SMNVEV (reference sequence). V lost 6 bases to trimming and J lost 6 bases, with 16 bases between them. This sequence originates from a woman in her 30s in good health. J is TRBJ2-3 and V is TRBV27; D is perhaps TRBD1 or TRBD2 (5 bases each). Sequenced material: naive CD4+ T cells sorted from blood. Subset of the sample: CD45RA+ positively selected. The CDR3 DNA follows: TGTGCCAGCAGCAGGGACCGCTCTTCGGATACGCAGTATTTT. This gives the protein CASSRDRSSDTQYF.